Listed below are T cell receptor beta chains from one sample, sequenced in a study of blood T cell repertoires in COVID-19. The table came from immunoSEQ multiplex PCR; TCRdb's copy has only in-frame clones and leaves some out. The table lists about 67,000 clones, 65% to 85% of them singletons, with about two fifths in the top ten. The sample consisted of peripheral blood. These receptors were taken from a human donor in a cohort sampled during active COVID-19. CDR3s include the opening cysteine and the closing phenylalanine or tryptophan. Fields, in order: V gene, clone size, J gene, D gene, CDR3 DNA, CDR3 protein. A D gene is named only where the DNA matches it firmly. Some rows have no size entry. The others give once, few or many, or a class for an expanded clone.

TRBV18,.,TRBJ2-3,.,TGTGCCAGCTCACCCGGAGGCACAGATACGCAGTATTTT,CASSPGGTDTQYF
TRBV30,.,TRBJ1-5,.,TGTGCCTGGAGTGTAGGGGCCGGAAGCAATCAGCCCCAGCATTTT,CAWSVGAGSNQPQHF
TRBV30,.,TRBJ1-5,TRBD1,TGTGCCTGGAGGGATAAAACCGGGACAGGGCGCCAGCCCCAGCATTTT,CAWRDKTGTGRQPQHF
TRBV19,few,TRBJ2-3,TRBD1,TGTGCCAGTAAGGGGGCCGGTACGCAGTATTTT,CASKGAGTQYF
TRBV3-1/TRBV3-2,.,TRBJ1-4,.,TGTGCCAGCAGCCAAAGCACGAATGAAAAACTGTTTTTT,CASSQSTNEKLFF
TRBV4-1,few,TRBJ1-6,.,TGCGCCAGCAGCCAAGATCGAGGCCTAGGCTCACCCCTCCACTTT,CASSQDRGLGSPLHF
TRBV5-1,few,TRBJ2-7,.,TGCGCCAGCGGGATGACGGGGAACTACGAGCAGTACTTC,CASGMTGNYEQYF
TRBV5-1,.,TRBJ2-5,TRBD2,TGCGCCAGCAGCTTGTTTGGGACTAGCGGACAAGAGACCCAGTACTTC,CASSLFGTSGQETQYF
TRBV7-2,.,TRBJ2-5,.,TGTGCCAGCGGCTCGGGGCGGGGGCAGGAAGAGACCCAGTACTTC,CASGSGRGQEETQYF
TRBV7-8,.,TRBJ2-5,.,TGTGCCAGCAGCGCTCAAGGGGGTAGAGAGACCCAGTACTTC,CASSAQGGRETQYF
TRBV4-1,.,TRBJ2-3,.,TGCGCCAGCAGCCAAGTCATTAGCGTTGGTTGGGGCACAGATACGCAGTATTTT,CASSQVISVGWGTDTQYF
TRBV30,.,TRBJ1-3,.,TGTGCCGCCTGGAGGGGCTCAGGGTCCATCTCTGGAAACACCATATATTTT,CAAWRGSGSISGNTIYF
TRBV7-3,once,TRBJ2-7,.,TGTGCCAGCAGCTTAAGCGGCGGGGAGAGCTCCTACGAGCAGTACTTC,CASSLSGGESSYEQYF
TRBV7-8,.,TRBJ1-2,.,TGTGCCAGCAGCTTATTCGTGGGCGACTATGGCTACACCTTC,CASSLFVGDYGYTF
TRBV19,few,TRBJ1-1,TRBD1,TGTGCCAGTAGAAGACAGGGTTCCATGAACACTGAAGCTTTCTTT,CASRRQGSMNTEAFF
TRBV5-1,.,TRBJ2-7,.,TGCGCCAGCGCCCTCTTAACTGCGGGGACCGCAACCTACGAGCAGTACTTC,CASALLTAGTATYEQYF
TRBV18,.,TRBJ1-6,.,TGTGCCAGCTCACCCGGTTGGGACATAGATAATTCACCCCTCCACTTT,CASSPGWDIDNSPLHF
TRBV5-1,.,TRBJ2-5,.,TGCGCCAGCAGCTGGGGAGCGGGGACCCAGTACTTC,CASSWGAGTQYF
TRBV5-1,.,TRBJ2-7,TRBD1,TGCGCCAGCAGTTTAACAGGGGGCGCATCGTTTGAGCAGTACTTC,CASSLTGGASFEQYF
TRBV5-5,once,TRBJ2-6,TRBD1,TGTGCCAGCAGCCTTACAGGGGGAAGCTCTGGGGCCAACGTCCTGACTTTC,CASSLTGGSSGANVLTF
TRBV4-3,.,TRBJ1-2,TRBD1,TGCGCCAGCAGCCAAGTGACAGGGGCTAACTATGGCTACACCTTC,CASSQVTGANYGYTF
TRBV7-3,.,TRBJ2-3,.,TGTGCCAGCAGCCCAACCCCCGGGGGAAGGAGAGATACGCAGTATTTT,CASSPTPGGRRDTQYF
TRBV28,.,TRBJ2-2,.,TGTGCCAGCAACCGGGGGGCCGCCGGGGAGCTGTTTTTT,CASNRGAAGELFF
TRBV28,.,TRBJ2-7,.,TGTGCCAGCATCTCCAGAGGGCCCACCTACGAGCAGTACTTC,CASISRGPTYEQYF
TRBV5-8,.,TRBJ1-2,TRBD1,TGTGCCAGCAGCTGGACAGGGGACGACTATGGCTACACCTTC,CASSWTGDDYGYTF
TRBV7-2,.,TRBJ2-7,TRBD2,TGTGCCAGCAGCAATAGCGGGGGGGTCTCCTACGAGCAGTACTTC,CASSNSGGVSYEQYF
TRBV5-6,.,TRBJ2-3,TRBD2,TGTGCCAGCAGCTTGGATCCCCTAGCGGGGTGGACAGATACGCAGTATTTT,CASSLDPLAGWTDTQYF
TRBV11-2,.,TRBJ1-6,.,TGTGCCAGCAGTCCAGACCGGGTCTCACCCCTCCACTTT,CASSPDRVSPLHF
TRBV6-6,.,TRBJ2-6,.,TGTGCCAGCACTTTAGTCCCTGGGGCCAACGTCCTGACTTTC,CASTLVPGANVLTF
TRBV14,once,TRBJ2-1,TRBD2,TGTGCCAGCAGCCAAGTTGCGGGGGGTGAGGATGAGCAGTTCTTC,CASSQVAGGEDEQFF
TRBV2,.,TRBJ2-2,TRBD1,TGTGCCAGCAGCCGACAGGGCTACACCGGGGAGCTGTTTTTT,CASSRQGYTGELFF
TRBV5-1,.,TRBJ1-1,TRBD1,TGCGCCAGCAGTTTGACCGGGACAGGGCGGAGGAGGGCGCAAGCTTTCTTT,CASSLTGTGRRRAQAFF
TRBV27,.,TRBJ2-2,.,TGTGCCAGCAGTTTCGGGGAGCCCGGGGAGCTGTTTTTT,CASSFGEPGELFF
TRBV2,.,TRBJ2-7,TRBD1,TGTGCCAGCAGTGAAGCGCGGTCGGGGACAGGGCTCTACGAGCAGTACTTC,CASSEARSGTGLYEQYF
TRBV7-2,.,TRBJ1-2,.,TGTGCCAGCAGCTTCTCTTCCACAGGGAAATTCCTTCAGAACTATGGCTACACCTTC,CASSFSSTGKFLQNYGYTF
TRBV28,.,TRBJ1-1,.,TGTGCCAGCAGTCAGAATACAGGGATGAACACTGAAGCTTTCTTT,CASSQNTGMNTEAFF